This is a list of T cell receptor beta chains from one sample in a study of cytotoxic CD8 clonotypes in ibrutinib-treated CLL. Some clones are missing from TCRdb's copy, which holds only in-frame ones; the method was immunoSEQ multiplex PCR. Here the sample spans about 58,000 clones, less than 75% being singletons. The sample was PBMCs, taken after 12 months of ibrutinib treatment. The receptors were sampled from a human donor with chronic lymphocytic leukemia. The CDR3 runs from the conserved cysteine through the conserved F or W. Fields, in order: CDR3 DNA, CDR3 protein, J gene, D gene, V gene, CDR3 length, clone size. D genes are given only for firm matches. Clone size is shown for a subset of rows, as once, few, many or a class of expanded clone.

CDR3nt: TGTGCCAGCGTGGAGGTACCCTACGAGCAGTACTTC
CDR3aa: CASVEVPYEQYF
j_gene: TRBJ2-7
d_gene: -
v_gene: TRBV2
len: 12
abundance: -

CDR3nt: TGTGCCAGCAGCCCCCCCCCGACTAGCGGGAGCTCCTACAATGAGCAGTTCTTC
CDR3aa: CASSPPPTSGSSYNEQFF
j_gene: TRBJ2-1
d_gene: TRBD2
v_gene: TRBV7-6
len: 18
abundance: -

CDR3nt: TGTGCCAGCAGTGAACCAGCTGCCGGCACAGATACGCAGTATTTT
CDR3aa: CASSEPAAGTDTQYF
j_gene: TRBJ2-3
d_gene: -
v_gene: TRBV2
len: 15
abundance: few

CDR3nt: TGTGCCAGCAGTGAAGGACAGAGAGACAATGAAAAACTGTTTTTT
CDR3aa: CASSEGQRDNEKLFF
j_gene: TRBJ1-4
d_gene: -
v_gene: TRBV6-1
len: 15
abundance: -

CDR3nt: TGTGCCAGCAGCTTAGCGGGAGGGAGGTCCTACGAGCAGTACTTC
CDR3aa: CASSLAGGRSYEQYF
j_gene: TRBJ2-7
d_gene: TRBD2
v_gene: TRBV6-5
len: 15
abundance: -

CDR3nt: TGTGCCAGCAGTGATGCAGGGGCCAGCTCCTACAATGAGCAGTTCTTC
CDR3aa: CASSDAGASSYNEQFF
j_gene: TRBJ2-1
d_gene: -
v_gene: TRBV25-1
len: 16
abundance: -

CDR3nt: TGTGCCAGCAGCTTACCCAGCACAGATACGCAGTATTTT
CDR3aa: CASSLPSTDTQYF
j_gene: TRBJ2-3
d_gene: -
v_gene: TRBV7-3
len: 13
abundance: -

CDR3nt: TGTGCCAGCAGCTCTGCGGGGGCAGGCCGCCCGCGCACAGATACGCAGTATTTT
CDR3aa: CASSSAGAGRPRTDTQYF
j_gene: TRBJ2-3
d_gene: -
v_gene: TRBV5-4
len: 18
abundance: -

CDR3nt: TGTGCCAGCAAGCTAGCGGGCTCCTACAATGAGCAGTTCTTC
CDR3aa: CASKLAGSYNEQFF
j_gene: TRBJ2-1
d_gene: TRBD2
v_gene: TRBV25-1
len: 14
abundance: -

CDR3nt: TGTGCCAGTAGTATGACAGACCAAGAGACCCAGTACTTC
CDR3aa: CASSMTDQETQYF
j_gene: TRBJ2-5
d_gene: -
v_gene: TRBV19
len: 13
abundance: many

CDR3nt: TGTGCCAGCAGCCCAAGCCGAAGAAGGGGGCCTGACTATGGCTACACCTTC
CDR3aa: CASSPSRRRGPDYGYTF
j_gene: TRBJ1-2
d_gene: TRBD1
v_gene: TRBV7-6
len: 17
abundance: -

CDR3nt: TGTGCCAGCAGCGACACAGGGGATACGCAGTATTTT
CDR3aa: CASSDTGDTQYF
j_gene: TRBJ2-3
d_gene: -
v_gene: TRBV6-6
len: 12
abundance: few

CDR3nt: TGTGCCAGCAGCCAAGCCTGGGGACTCACATACGAGCAGTACTTC
CDR3aa: CASSQAWGLTYEQYF
j_gene: TRBJ2-7
d_gene: -
v_gene: TRBV14
len: 15
abundance: -

CDR3nt: TGTGCCAGCAGCAATCCACGGGCCGGGGAGCTGTTTTTT
CDR3aa: CASSNPRAGELFF
j_gene: TRBJ2-2
d_gene: -
v_gene: TRBV7-3
len: 13
abundance: -

CDR3nt: TGTGCCAGCAGCTTGGAAGGGGGCGAGCAGTACTTC
CDR3aa: CASSLEGGEQYF
j_gene: TRBJ2-7
d_gene: -
v_gene: TRBV5-4
len: 12
abundance: few

CDR3nt: TGTGCCAGCAGCCAGGGCGGCCCAGGACCGCGACAGTACCAAGAGACCCAGTACTTC
CDR3aa: CASSQGGPGPRQYQETQYF
j_gene: TRBJ2-5
d_gene: -
v_gene: TRBV11-2
len: 19
abundance: -

CDR3nt: TGTGCCAGCAGTTCGATGGTGCTAGCGGGAGCCCCCGAGCAGTACTTC
CDR3aa: CASSSMVLAGAPEQYF
j_gene: TRBJ2-7
d_gene: TRBD2
v_gene: TRBV27
len: 16
abundance: -

CDR3nt: TGTGCCAGCAGTTTATCGGACTCAACTAGCGACCACTACGAGCAGTACTTC
CDR3aa: CASSLSDSTSDHYEQYF
j_gene: TRBJ2-7
d_gene: TRBD2
v_gene: TRBV27
len: 17
abundance: -

CDR3nt: TGTGCCATCAGAGTCGGGATGACCTACGAGCAGTACTTC
CDR3aa: CAIRVGMTYEQYF
j_gene: TRBJ2-7
d_gene: -
v_gene: TRBV10-3
len: 13
abundance: -

CDR3nt: TGCGCCAGCAGCCTACAGGGGGCTTATTCCTACAATGAGCAGTTCTTC
CDR3aa: CASSLQGAYSYNEQFF
j_gene: TRBJ2-1
d_gene: TRBD1
v_gene: TRBV5-1
len: 16
abundance: few

CDR3nt: TGTGCCAGCAGACAGGGGGCTGAAGCTTTCTTT
CDR3aa: CASRQGAEAFF
j_gene: TRBJ1-1
d_gene: TRBD1
v_gene: TRBV28
len: 11
abundance: many

CDR3nt: TGTGCCAGCAGTTTAAATCTAGCGGGAGGCCCCATAGATACGCAGTATTTT
CDR3aa: CASSLNLAGGPIDTQYF
j_gene: TRBJ2-3
d_gene: TRBD2
v_gene: TRBV27
len: 17
abundance: -

CDR3nt: TGTGCCAGCAGTTTACCGATTTCCTCCTTTGCCCGACTAGCGGCCAAGGGAGAGACCCAGTACTTC
CDR3aa: CASSLPISSFARLAAKGETQYF
j_gene: TRBJ2-5
d_gene: TRBD2
v_gene: TRBV28
len: 22
abundance: -

CDR3nt: TGCGCCAGCAGCCAGATTCCGAGGGCCCAGCAGTACTTC
CDR3aa: CASSQIPRAQQYF
j_gene: TRBJ2-7
d_gene: -
v_gene: TRBV4-1
len: 13
abundance: -